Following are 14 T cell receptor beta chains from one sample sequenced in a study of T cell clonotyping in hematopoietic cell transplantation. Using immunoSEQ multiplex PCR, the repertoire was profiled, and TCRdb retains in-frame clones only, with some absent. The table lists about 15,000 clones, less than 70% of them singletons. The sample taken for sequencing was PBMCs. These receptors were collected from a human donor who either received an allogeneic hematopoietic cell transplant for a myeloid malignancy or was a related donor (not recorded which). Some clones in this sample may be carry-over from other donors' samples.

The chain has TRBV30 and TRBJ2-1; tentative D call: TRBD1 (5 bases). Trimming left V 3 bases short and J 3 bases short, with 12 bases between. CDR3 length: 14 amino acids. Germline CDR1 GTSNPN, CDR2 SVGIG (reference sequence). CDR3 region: CAWRDPRDYNEQFF. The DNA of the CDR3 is TGTGCCTGGAGGGACCCCAGGGACTACAATGAGCAGTTCTTC.

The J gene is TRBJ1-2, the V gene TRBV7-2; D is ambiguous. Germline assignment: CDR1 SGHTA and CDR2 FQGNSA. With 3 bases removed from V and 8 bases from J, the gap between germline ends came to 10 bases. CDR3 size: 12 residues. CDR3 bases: TGTGCCAGCAGCTTCCGGGCAGGCGGCTACACCTTC. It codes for CASSFRAGGYTF.

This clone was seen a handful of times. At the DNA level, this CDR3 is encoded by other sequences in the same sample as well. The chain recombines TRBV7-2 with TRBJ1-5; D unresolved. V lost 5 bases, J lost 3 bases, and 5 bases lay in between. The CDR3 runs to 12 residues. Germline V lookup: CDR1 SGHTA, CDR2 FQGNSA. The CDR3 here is CASSRPNQPQHF. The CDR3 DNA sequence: TGTGCCAGCAGCCGCCCCAATCAGCCCCAGCATTTT. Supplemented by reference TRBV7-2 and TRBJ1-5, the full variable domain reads GAGVSQSPSNKVTEKGKDVELRCDPISGHTALYWYRQSLGQGLEFLIYFQGNSAPDKSGLPSDRFSAERTGGSVSTLTIQRTQQEDSAVYLCASSRPNQPQHFGDGTRLSIL.

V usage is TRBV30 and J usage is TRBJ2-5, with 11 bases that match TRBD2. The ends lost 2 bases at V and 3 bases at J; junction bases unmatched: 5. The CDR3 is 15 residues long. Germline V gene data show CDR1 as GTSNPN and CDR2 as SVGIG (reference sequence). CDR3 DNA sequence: TGTGCCTGGAGTCCAGGGACTAGCGGTAAAGAGACCCAGTACTTC. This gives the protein CAWSPGTSGKETQYF.

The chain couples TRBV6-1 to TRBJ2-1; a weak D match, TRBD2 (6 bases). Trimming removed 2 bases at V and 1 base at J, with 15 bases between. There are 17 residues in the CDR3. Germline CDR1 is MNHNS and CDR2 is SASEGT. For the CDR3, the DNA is TGTGCCAGCAGTGAAAGAATTTACGGGAGATCCTACAATGAGCAGTTCTTC. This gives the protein CASSERIYGRSYNEQFF.

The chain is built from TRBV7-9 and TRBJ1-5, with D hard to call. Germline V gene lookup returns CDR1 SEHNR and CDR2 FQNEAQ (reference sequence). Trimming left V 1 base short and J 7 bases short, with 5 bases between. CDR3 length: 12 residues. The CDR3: CASSLDWQPQHF. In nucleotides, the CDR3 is TGTGCCAGCAGCTTAGATTGGCAGCCCCAGCATTTT. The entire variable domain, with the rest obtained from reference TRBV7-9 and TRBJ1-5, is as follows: DTGVSQNPRHKITKRGQNVTFRCDPISEHNRLYWYRQTLGQGPEFLTYFQNEAQLEKSRLLSDRFSAERPKGSFSTLEIQRTEQGDSAMYLCASSLDWQPQHFGDGTRLSIL.

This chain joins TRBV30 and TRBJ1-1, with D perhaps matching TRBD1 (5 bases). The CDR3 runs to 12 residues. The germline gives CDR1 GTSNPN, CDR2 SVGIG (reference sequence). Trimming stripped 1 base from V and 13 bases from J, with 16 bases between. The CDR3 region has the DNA TGTGCCTGGAGTGGCCCCTCGGGGGTAAGTTTCTTT. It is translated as CAWSGPSGVSFF.

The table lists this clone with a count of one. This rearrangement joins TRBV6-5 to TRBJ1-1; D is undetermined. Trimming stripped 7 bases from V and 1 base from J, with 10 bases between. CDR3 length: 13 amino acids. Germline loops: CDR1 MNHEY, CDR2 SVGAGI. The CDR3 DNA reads TGTGCCAGCACTAAGATGGGGAACACTGAAGCTTTCTTT. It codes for CASTKMGNTEAFF.

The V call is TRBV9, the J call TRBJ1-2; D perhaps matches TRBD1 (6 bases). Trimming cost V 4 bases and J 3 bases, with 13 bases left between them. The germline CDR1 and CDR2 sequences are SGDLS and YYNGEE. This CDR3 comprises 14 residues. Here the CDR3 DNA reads TGTGCCAGCAGCCCCCACTACAGGGACTATGGCTACACCTTC. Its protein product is CASSPHYRDYGYTF.

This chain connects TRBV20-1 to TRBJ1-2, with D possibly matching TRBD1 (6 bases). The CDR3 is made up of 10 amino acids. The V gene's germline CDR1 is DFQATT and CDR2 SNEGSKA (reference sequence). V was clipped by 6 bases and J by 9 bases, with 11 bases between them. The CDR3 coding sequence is TGCAGTGCAAAGGGGGGCCGCTACACCTTC. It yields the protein CSAKGGRYTF.

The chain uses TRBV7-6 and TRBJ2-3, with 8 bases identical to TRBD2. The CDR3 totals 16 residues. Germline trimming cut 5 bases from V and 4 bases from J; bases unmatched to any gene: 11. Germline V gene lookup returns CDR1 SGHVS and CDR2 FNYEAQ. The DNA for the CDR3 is TGTGCCAGCAGCCCCGCCGGGAGGGCCGGTTCAGATACGCAGTATTTT. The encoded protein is CASSPAGRAGSDTQYF.

CDR3 DNA sequence: TGCAGCGTTGAAGCGATACCGGGACAGGGTCCTATAGCCAAAAACATTCAGTACTTC. Amino acid sequence: CSVEAIPGQGPIAKNIQYF. V is TRBV29-1 and J is TRBJ2-4; 9 positions match TRBD1. Unmatched junction bases numbered 13, after V lost 1 base and J lost 0 bases. The CDR3 sequence is 19 residues long. Germline V gene data show CDR1 as SQVTM and CDR2 as ANQGSEA.

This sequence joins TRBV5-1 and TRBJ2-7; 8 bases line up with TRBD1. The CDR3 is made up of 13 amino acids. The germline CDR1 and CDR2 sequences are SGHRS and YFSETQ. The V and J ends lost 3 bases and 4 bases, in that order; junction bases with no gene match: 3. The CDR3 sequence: CASSWGQAYEQYF. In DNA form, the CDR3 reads TGCGCCAGCAGCTGGGGACAGGCGTACGAGCAGTACTTC.

CDR3 amino acids: CSVSVGQGVGELFF. CDR3 sequence (DNA): TGCAGCGTCTCCGTTGGACAGGGGGTCGGGGAGCTGTTTTTT. The chain is built from TRBV29-1 and TRBJ2-2, with 10 bases matching TRBD1. Germline CDR1 reads SQVTM; CDR2 reads ANQGSEA. The CDR3 covers 14 residues. After removal of 6 bases from V and 7 bases from J, the junction contained 8 bases not matched to a gene.